Sequencing of this T cell receptor beta chain was carried out in a study of CXCR3-negative and CXCR3-positive naive CD8 T cells. Study-wide background: Cumulative TRB read yield was approximately 135 million, averaging about 1.5 +/- 0.3 million per library. Study-level points and caveats: TRBV-TRBJ usage was alike in naive CXCR3-negative and CXCR3-positive cells but differed in memory cells. Naive CXCR3-positive cells had TRB CDR3s more hydrophobic than those of CXCR3-negative naive cells.

With UMI labels, 5' RACE was used to prepare the TRB cDNA libraries. Reanalyzing the 5' RACE reads, TCRdb keeps one entry per CDR3 protein, without DNA. The repertoire shows 75,000 to 100,000 distinct CDR3 sequences; the top ten hold 0.82%. Triplicate sorts, hundreds of thousands of cells apiece, were made for each CD8+ T cell subset. A CD45RO-CCR7+CD27+CD95- phenotype identified naive CD8+ T cells. The CDR3 is 15 amino acids. CDR1 is SQVTM, CDR2 ANQGSEA, per germline. Turning to this clonotype: Antigen specificity is unknown.

The specimen was naive CXCR3+ CD8+ T cells from blood. The subset: CD45RO-CCR7+CD27+CD95- naive CD8+ T cells expressing CXCR3 (TNR3+). This sequence was found in a human donor in good health. Some clones in this sample may be carry-over from other donors' samples. The rearrangement joins TRBV29-1 to TRBJ2-7; the D call from TCRdb, TRBD2, cannot be confirmed without DNA. Here the CDR3 reads CSVEDPPSGSGEQYF.